This TCR beta chain was retrieved from a study of response to subunit inactivated influenza vaccine. Study-level results: The authors proposed limited new T cell recruitment per seasonal influenza vaccination.

TCRdb processed the RT-PCR reads anew with MiXCR; each CDR3 protein has one entry. The table lists around 180,000 distinct CDR3 sequences, roughly 8.7% of them singletons. Germline V lookup: CDR1 KGHSH, CDR2 LQKENI. V was cut by 2 bases and J by 3 bases, with 14 bases left in between. This CDR3 has 15 amino acids. A few counts support this clonotype. Its specificity is not known. The chain is built from TRBV18 and TRBJ2-7; D unresolved. The source of this sequence is a man between 50 and 59 years old who received an inactivated influenza vaccine. Here the sequenced sample was non-naive T cells sorted from PBMCs, taken on the day of vaccination. The CDR3 coding sequence is TGTGCCAGCTCACCAGGTCGGGCGGATCGCTACGAGCAGTACTTC. Its protein product is CASSPGRADRYEQYF.